The clone carrying this T cell receptor (beta chain) showed up many times. Antigen specificity is unknown. Stated time point: newly diagnosed GD, antithyroid drugs for less than 3 months. RNA from PBMCs was the source of the TCR library. The sample is drawn from a study of regulatory T cells in long-lasting Graves disease. Across the study: Antithyroid drug exposure in newly diagnosed Graves' patients had lasted under 3 months.

Whole-study findings and limits: Shared public clonotypes totalled over 2,500 in persistent patients, compared with about 970 in new patients.

Through Arm-PCR of CDR3 regions and iRepertoire HTBI primers, TCR beta libraries were built. TCRdb reanalysed the multiplex PCR reads using MiXCR and keeps one entry per CDR3 protein. The sample lists over 300,000 distinct CDR3 sequences; 15% to 18% were seen once. Germline values: CDR1 SGHAT, CDR2 FQDESV (reference sequence). Germline trimming cut 0 bases from V and 6 bases from J; bases unmatched to any gene: 13. The CDR3 is 17 amino acids. The chain has TRBV11-1 and TRBJ1-1; 7 nucleotides line up with TRBD1. The sample was peripheral blood mononuclear cells (PBMCs), taken at new diagnosis, from a patient treated with antithyroid drugs. The receptor comes from a female donor with Graves disease. CDR3: CASSLAGRYRGKAEAFF. CDR3 nucleotide sequence: TGTGCCAGCAGCTTAGCCGGACGATACAGGGGAAAAGCTGAAGCTTTCTTT.